A selection of T cell receptor beta chains follows, all from one sample in a study of long-term antiretroviral therapy in people with HIV. Generated by immunoSEQ multiplex PCR, the TCRdb table keeps only in-frame clones and is missing some. Here the sample spans 48,000 or so clones, 84% being singletons. Sample: unsorted PBMCs, taken 0.8 years after starting antiretroviral therapy. The receptors here all came from a woman younger than 30 with HIV. Each CDR3 is given with its conserved first and last residue. The D gene is left open where the match is weak. The size entry is marked missing in some rows and otherwise reads once, few, many or a size class.

J | size | V | D | CDR3 | DNA
TRBJ2-5 | once | TRBV7-2 | - | CADEENETQYF | TGTGCTGACGAGGAGAATGAGACCCAGTACTTC
TRBJ2-7 | - | TRBV5-1 | TRBD2 | CASSSGALLAGGMYEQYF | TGCGCCAGCAGCTCGGGGGCCCTACTAGCGGGAGGGATGTACGAGCAGTACTTC
TRBJ1-1 | few | TRBV28 | TRBD1 | CASSQPWTGGFTEAFF | TGTGCCAGCAGTCAACCATGGACAGGGGGCTTCACTGAAGCTTTCTTT
TRBJ2-1 | - | TRBV6-4 | TRBD1 | CASSDGTGGNEQFF | TGTGCCAGCAGTGACGGGACAGGGGGCAATGAGCAGTTCTTC
TRBJ2-1 | - | TRBV2 | TRBD2 | CASSFSGRMDEQFF | TGTGCCAGCAGTTTTAGCGGGAGGATGGATGAGCAGTTCTTC
TRBJ2-7 | once | TRBV4-1 | - | CASSQAPDAHSYEQYF | TGCGCCAGCAGCCAAGCCCCGGATGCCCACTCCTACGAGCAGTACTTC
TRBJ2-2 | once | TRBV7-2 | TRBD2 | CASSLVGSGITGELFF | TGTGCCAGCAGCTTAGTGGGTAGCGGGATTACCGGGGAGCTGTTTTTT
TRBJ1-1 | - | TRBV25-1 | - | CASSEAGLDTEAFF | TGTGCCAGCAGTGAAGCCGGACTTGACACTGAAGCTTTCTTT
TRBJ2-7 | - | TRBV28 | - | CATCLGAFGEQYF | TGTGCCACCTGTCTTGGAGCGTTTGGGGAGCAGTACTTC
TRBJ2-3 | once | TRBV29-1 | - | CSVLAPWGTDTQYF | TGCAGCGTCCTAGCGCCTTGGGGCACAGATACGCAGTATTTT